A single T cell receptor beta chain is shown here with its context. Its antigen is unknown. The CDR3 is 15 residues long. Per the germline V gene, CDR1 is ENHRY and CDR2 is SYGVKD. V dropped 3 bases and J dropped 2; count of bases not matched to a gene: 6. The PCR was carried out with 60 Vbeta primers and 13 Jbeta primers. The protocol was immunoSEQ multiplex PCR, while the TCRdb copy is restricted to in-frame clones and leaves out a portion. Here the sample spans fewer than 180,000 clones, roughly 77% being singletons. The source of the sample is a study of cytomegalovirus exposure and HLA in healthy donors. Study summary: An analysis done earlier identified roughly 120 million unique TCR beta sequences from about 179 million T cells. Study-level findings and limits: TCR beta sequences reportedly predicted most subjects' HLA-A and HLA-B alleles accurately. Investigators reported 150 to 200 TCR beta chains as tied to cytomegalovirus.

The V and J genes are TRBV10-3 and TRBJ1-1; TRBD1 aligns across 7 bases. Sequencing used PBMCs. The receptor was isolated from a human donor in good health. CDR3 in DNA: TGTGCCATCAGTGATGAGGGGGCGTTAAACACTGAAGCTTTCTTT. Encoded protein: CAISDEGALNTEAFF.